Listed here are 26 T cell receptor beta chains from one sample, sequenced in a study of human T cells and chemical hapten exposure. MiXCR, applied by TCRdb to the RACE reads, yields one record per CDR3 protein. This sample has about 92,000 distinct CDR3 sequences; roughly 8.8% occur once, and the top ten carry 3% to 4.5%. Described time point: pre-sensitization, week 0. Treatment defined: therapeutic diphenylcyclopropenone sensitization with weekly scalp DPC. Sequencing used whole blood, obtained in connection with sensitization to the hapten diphenylcyclopropenone (DPC). All receptors come from a woman in her forties with alopecia areata. Some clones in this sample may be carry-over from other donors' samples.

This clonotype has more than one count but fewer than ten. The genes are TRBV5-4 and TRBJ2-1; D is uncertain. Germline CDR1 reads SGHNT; CDR2 reads YYREEE (reference sequence). There are 14 residues in the CDR3. Deletions cut 2 bases from V and 3 bases from J, with 9 bases between. This chain's CDR3 is CASSFSTDYNEQFF. CDR3 DNA sequence: TGTGCCAGCAGCTTTAGCACAGACTACAATGAGCAGTTCTTC.

This clonotype was counted ten times or more. This rearrangement joins TRBV7-2 to TRBJ2-7; D is unresolved. Germline CDR1 and CDR2: SGHTA and FQGNSA. Trimming cost V 5 bases and J 2 bases, with 13 bases left between them. This CDR3 region has 14 residues. In nucleotides, the CDR3 is TGTGCCAGCAGCCCCCGGGCAGCTACCTACGAGCAGTACTTC. Translation: CASSPRAATYEQYF.

This clonotype was seen ten or more times. The rearrangement joins TRBV20-1 to TRBJ2-4; 7 bases map to TRBD1. The CDR3 extends over 18 amino acids. Germline loops: CDR1 DFQATT, CDR2 SNEGSKA (reference sequence). CDR3 sequence reads: CTGRGLRSTGSSKNIQYF. The CDR3 DNA reads as TGCACGGGGCGTGGATTGAGGTCGACAGGGTCATCCAAAAACATTCAGTACTTC.

The gene calls are TRBV29-1 and TRBJ2-7; no reliable D call. The CDR3 spans 13 residues. Germline CDR1 is SQVTM and CDR2 is ANQGSEA. V was shortened by 1 base and J by 4 bases, with 11 bases between the two germline ends. The CDR3: CSVEAGSIYEQYF. CDR3 in DNA: TGCAGCGTTGAAGCGGGCAGCATTTACGAGCAGTACTTC.

This clonotype has at least ten counts. This chain joins TRBV3-1 and TRBJ2-4, with D maybe TRBD1 (6 bases). Trimming pared 1 base from V and 0 bases from J, leaving 10 bases between. CDR3 length equals 16 residues. CDR1 is LGHDT, CDR2 YNNKEL, per germline (reference sequence). The CDR3 protein is CASSQVAGVAKNIQYF. Here the CDR3 DNA reads TGTGCCAGCAGCCAAGTGGCAGGGGTAGCCAAAAACATTCAGTACTTC.

The chain has TRBV7-9 and TRBJ2-3, with D perhaps matching TRBD1 (6 bases). Trimming pared 1 base from V and 3 bases from J, leaving 8 bases between. Germline values: CDR1 SEHNR, CDR2 FQNEAQ (reference sequence). The CDR3 contains 14 residues. CDR3 protein: CASSLGDRTDTQYF. CDR3 nucleotide sequence: TGTGCCAGCAGCTTAGGTGACAGGACAGATACGCAGTATTTT.

This clonotype was counted between two and nine times. The V call is TRBV5-1, the J call TRBJ2-3; tentative D call: TRBD1 (6 bases). This CDR3 is built from 14 residues. Germline V gives CDR1 SGHRS, CDR2 YFSETQ. V was clipped by 3 bases and J by 11 bases, with 19 bases between them. The CDR3 coding sequence is TGCGCCAGCAGCTCGAACGTGGACAGAACTATGCAGTATTTT. As protein: CASSSNVDRTMQYF.

This chain links TRBV12-3 or TRBV12-4 with TRBJ2-1, with 7 bases aligning to TRBD1. Trimming at V came to 3 bases and at J to 7 bases, leaving 9 bases not matched to a gene. The CDR3 totals 15 residues. The CDR3 loop is CASSFAYAGGNEQFF. Written as DNA, the CDR3 is TGTGCCAGCAGTTTTGCGTATGCAGGGGGAAATGAGCAGTTCTTC.

This clonotype was detected ten times or more. V gene TRBV7-2 combines with J gene TRBJ2-3; 11 bases line up with TRBD2. Germline loops: CDR1 SGHTA, CDR2 FQGNSA. V lost 3 bases, J lost 4 bases, and 9 bases stayed unmatched. This CDR3 comprises 17 residues. The CDR3 loop is CASSFLSSGGRSDTQYF. CDR3 nucleotide sequence: TGTGCCAGCAGCTTCCTCTCTAGCGGGGGGAGGTCAGATACGCAGTATTTT.

This clonotype was found a few times. V is TRBV12-3 or TRBV12-4 and J is TRBJ2-7, with D possibly called TRBD1 or TRBD2 (5 bases each). The CDR3 has 15 residues. V lost 3 bases to trimming and J lost 8 bases, with 20 bases between them. CDR3 sequence reads: CASSFMAAGSEKQYF. DNA for the CDR3: TGTGCCAGCAGTTTTATGGCGGCAGGGAGTGAGAAGCAGTACTTC.

CDR3 amino acids: CASSLGPSTYEQYF. CDR3 in DNA: TGTGCCAGCAGCTTAGGGCCCAGCACCTACGAGCAGTACTTC. V and J are TRBV11-3 and TRBJ2-7; D gene ambiguous. V lost 1 base and J lost 2, with 9 bases in between. Germline lookup yields CDR1 SGHNT and CDR2 YENEEA. The CDR3 has 14 amino acids.

This clonotype was detected only a few times. V is TRBV7-9 and J is TRBJ2-5; no definite D call. Germline V gene lookup returns CDR1 SEHNR and CDR2 FQNEAQ (reference sequence). Trimming took 4 bases from V and 3 from J, leaving 9 bases between them. The CDR3 runs 13 residues. The CDR3: CASSSKSKETQYF. CDR3 DNA sequence: TGTGCCAGCAGCTCTAAGTCGAAAGAGACCCAGTACTTC. Looking up the rest from reference TRBV7-9 and TRBJ2-5 gives the full variable domain: DTGVSQNPRHKITKRGQNVTFRCDPISEHNRLYWYRQTLGQGPEFLTYFQNEAQLEKSRLLSDRFSAERPKGSFSTLEIQRTEQGDSAMYLCASSSKSKETQYFGPGTRLLVL.

This clonotype has only a few counts. The chain recombines TRBV4-1 with TRBJ2-1; 14 bases align to TRBD2. The germline V gene has CDR1 MGHRA and CDR2 YSYEKL. The V gene end was trimmed by 3 bases and the J gene end by 0 bases; junction bases not matched to a gene: 10. The CDR3 has 20 residues. The CDR3 DNA follows: TGCGCCAGCAGCCAGGCAAGGGGACTAGCGGGGGTTACCTCCTACAATGAGCAGTTCTTC. Amino acids: CASSQARGLAGVTSYNEQFF.

CDR3 loop: CASSLGGTTYNEQFF. The CDR3 DNA reads TGTGCCAGCAGCTTAGGAGGGACTACATACAATGAGCAGTTCTTC. The V and J genes are TRBV7-2 and TRBJ2-1; 7 positions agree with TRBD2. Germline V gene data show CDR1 as SGHTA and CDR2 as FQGNSA. Trimming at V came to 1 base and at J to 4 bases, leaving 4 bases not matched to a gene. The CDR3 covers 15 residues.

Ten or more counts support this clonotype. The CDR3 reads CASSYYQGGEQPQHF. The CDR3 bases are TGTGCCAGCAGTTACTATCAGGGAGGGGAGCAGCCCCAGCATTTT. The chain employs TRBV6-2 or TRBV6-3 and TRBJ1-5; D might be TRBD1 (5 bases). Trimming took off 1 base at V and 7 bases at J, with 14 bases between the two ends. The germline gives CDR1 MNHEY, CDR2 SVGEGT. CDR3 length equals 15 residues.

The table lists this clonotype with many counts. This chain links TRBV7-9 with TRBJ1-1; D perhaps matches TRBD1 (5 bases). Germline lookup yields CDR1 SEHNR and CDR2 FQNEAQ (reference sequence). V was cut by 5 bases and J by 5 bases, with 9 bases left in between. The CDR3 is 12 residues long. This CDR3 reads CASSIRVTEAFF. In DNA form, the CDR3 reads TGTGCCAGCAGCATCAGGGTAACTGAAGCTTTCTTT.

The chain recombines TRBV15 with TRBJ2-3; D possibly corresponds to TRBD2 (6 bases). This CDR3 is 18 amino acids long. V was trimmed by 0 bases and J by 0 bases, leaving 16 bases between them. Germline V gene lookup returns CDR1 LNHNV and CDR2 YYDKDF (reference sequence). The CDR3 DNA sequence: TGTGCCACCAGCAGAGACGGGGCGGCGGCGGGGAGCACAGATACGCAGTATTTT. Amino acids: CATSRDGAAAGSTDTQYF. Complete variable domain (other parts from reference TRBV15 and TRBJ2-3): DAMVIQNPRYQVTQFGKPVTLSCSQTLNHNVMYWYQQKSSQAPKLLFHYYDKDFNNEADTPDNFQSRRPNTSFCFLDIRSPGLGDTAMYLCATSRDGAAAGSTDTQYFGPGTRLTVL.

This clonotype turned up a few times. The chain is built from TRBV29-1 and TRBJ1-4, with unresolved D. The V end lost 4 bases, the J end lost 14 bases, and 14 bases lay between the germline ends. CDR3 length equals 11 residues. Germline values: CDR1 SQVTM, CDR2 ANQGSEA. CDR3: CSVANTNSLFF. The DNA of the CDR3 is TGCAGCGTTGCCAACACTAACAGTCTGTTTTTT.

This clonotype was recorded at least ten times. V gene TRBV7-8 combines with J gene TRBJ2-3; 10 nucleotides agree with TRBD2. Trimming cost V 4 bases and J 1 base; bases outside gene matches: 5. The CDR3 extends over 16 amino acids. The germline CDR1 and CDR2 sequences are SGHVS and FQNEAQ. The CDR3 loop reads CASSWVGLAGTDTQYF. The CDR3 DNA reads as TGTGCCAGCAGCTGGGTCGGACTAGCGGGCACAGATACGCAGTATTTT. The variable domain in full, completed from reference TRBV7-8 and TRBJ2-3, reads GAGVSQSPRYKVAKRGQDVALRCDPISGHVSLFWYQQALGQGPEFLTYFQNEAQLDKSGLPSDRFFAERPEGSVSTLKIQRTQQEDSAVYLCASSWVGLAGTDTQYFGPGTRLTVL.

As concerns this clonotype: A single base separates this from a much larger clone, so it may be a read error. This chain connects TRBV20-1 to TRBJ2-5; 7 nucleotides match TRBD1. Germline lookup yields CDR1 DFQATT and CDR2 SNEGSKA (reference sequence). The CDR3 consists of 15 residues. CDR3 DNA sequence: TGCGGTGCGACGCGACAGGGTTTTGCCGGGCAGACCCAGTACTTC. This sequence encodes CGATRQGFAGQTQYF.

This clonotype was observed a handful of times. The gene calls are TRBV12-3 or TRBV12-4 and TRBJ1-2, with 7 bases identical to TRBD1. The CDR3 covers 17 residues. V lost 4 bases, J lost 4 bases, and 15 bases stayed unmatched. The CDR3, as DNA: TGTGCCAGCAGTTGTCCATGGGGACAGAAGGTAGTCTATGGCTACACCTTC. It translates to CASSCPWGQKVVYGYTF.

The chain combines TRBV25-1 with TRBJ1-5; maybe TRBD1 (6 bases). Germline CDR1 reads MGHDK; CDR2 reads SYGVNS. Trimming removed 4 bases at V and 9 bases at J, with 16 bases between. The CDR3 is 14 residues long. Here the CDR3 DNA reads TGTGCCAGCAGTGCACGGGGGGCCACTACGCCCCAGCATTTT. It yields the protein CASSARGATTPQHF.

As for this clonotype: This CDR3 fails to terminate in the conserved phenylalanine or tryptophan, so it likely reflects a read error. CDR3 sequence reads: CASSQERVTTEAFY. The CDR3 nucleotides are TGCGCCAGCAGCCAAGAGAGGGTCACCACTGAAGCTTTCTAT. The chain joins TRBV4-3 to TRBJ1-1; D is unresolved. V shed 0 bases and J shed 4 bases, with 9 bases lying between them. CDR1 LGHNA and CDR2 YSLEER come from the germline V gene. The CDR3 spans 14 residues.

Many counts were recorded for this clonotype. The chain employs TRBV6-2 or TRBV6-3 and TRBJ2-5; D is undetermined. Germline V CDR1 and CDR2: MNHEY, SVGEGT. CDR3 length: 16 amino acids. The ends were cut back, 6 bases at V and 3 bases at J, with 20 bases in the middle. CDR3 DNA sequence: TGTGCCAGCAGCCCCGGTTTGGGGTGGATGGAAGAGACCCAGTACTTC. Translation gives CASSPGLGWMEETQYF.

The gene calls are TRBV3-1 and TRBJ1-2; D is unclear. Germline CDR1 reads LGHDT; CDR2 reads YNNKEL (reference sequence). V shed 2 bases and J shed 9 bases, with 10 bases lying between them. The CDR3 has 12 amino acids. CDR3 sequence reads: CASSQTRSSYTF. The DNA for the CDR3 is TGTGCCAGCAGCCAAACCCGGAGTAGCTACACCTTC. The whole variable domain, remainder taken from reference TRBV3-1 and TRBJ1-2, is DTAVSQTPKYLVTQMGNDKSIKCEQNLGHDTMYWYKQDSKKFLKIMFSYNNKELIINETVPNRFSPKSPDKAHLNLHINSLELGDSAVYFCASSQTRSSYTFGSGTRLTVV.

The V and J genes are TRBV7-9 and TRBJ1-3; D ambiguous. CDR1 SEHNR and CDR2 FQNEAQ come from the germline V gene (reference sequence). The CDR3 has 15 residues. Deletions cut 5 bases from V and 4 bases from J, with 15 bases between. The CDR3 region is CASSVAGTDGNTIYF. The CDR3 DNA sequence: TGTGCCAGCAGCGTGGCTGGAACAGACGGAAACACCATATATTTT.